This entry lists 5 T cell receptor beta chains sequenced from one sample in a study of blood T cell repertoires in COVID-19. Generated by immunoSEQ multiplex PCR, the TCRdb table keeps only in-frame clones and is missing some. The sample consists of roughly 300,000 clones, around 90% of them appearing once. The sequenced sample consisted of PBMCs or T cells enriched from blood (not recorded which). The source is a woman under 40 who had recovered from COVID-19.

The chain combines TRBV5-1 with TRBJ1-6; D uncertain. The CDR3 is made up of 16 amino acids. The V and J ends lost 0 bases and 3 bases respectively, with 10 bases between them. In germline, CDR1 is SGHRS, CDR2 YFSETQ. As DNA, the CDR3 is TGCGCCAGCAGCTTGGGGACGGAGGTCTATAATTCACCCCTCCACTTT. This encodes CASSLGTEVYNSPLHF. The full variable domain, rest sourced from reference TRBV5-1 and TRBJ1-6, is KAGVTQTPRYLIKTRGQQVTLSCSPISGHRSVSWYQQTPGQGLQFLFEYFSETQRNKGNFPGRFSGRQFSNSRSEMNVSTLELGDSALYLCASSLGTEVYNSPLHFGNGTRLTVT.

V and J are TRBV5-1 and TRBJ2-1; 8 nucleotides align to TRBD1. The CDR3 covers 18 residues. Germline V gene lookup returns CDR1 SGHRS and CDR2 YFSETQ. Trimming removed 4 bases from V and 3 bases from J; junction bases left unmatched: 15. This chain's CDR3 is CASSAGTGSLSYYNEQFF. Here the CDR3 DNA reads TGCGCCAGCAGCGCCGGGACAGGAAGCCTTTCCTACTACAATGAGCAGTTCTTC.

For the CDR3, the DNA is TGTGCCAGTAGATACAGGGAAAGGACTGAAGCTTTCTTT. Its translation is CASRYRERTEAFF. The chain couples TRBV19 to TRBJ1-1; D may be TRBD1 (6 bases). V lost 6 bases, J lost 5 bases, and 13 bases lay in between. This CDR3 has 13 amino acids. Germline CDR1 and CDR2: LNHDA and SQIVND (reference sequence).

The chain carries TRBV7-9 and TRBJ1-5; 8 bases align to TRBD1. CDR3 size: 12 residues. V shed 5 bases, J shed 16 bases, and the junction held 10 bases outside the gene matches. Germline CDR1 and CDR2: SEHNR and FQNEAQ (reference sequence). CDR3 nucleotides: TGTGCCAGCAGCCGGGAACAGGGGGTCAGACATTTT. It translates to CASSREQGVRHF.

This clone was seen only a few times. This sequence joins TRBV7-2 and TRBJ2-1; D gene uncertain. CDR1 SGHTA and CDR2 FQGNSA come from the germline V gene. This CDR3 has 13 amino acids. Trimming stripped 5 bases from V and 9 bases from J, with 14 bases between. The CDR3 DNA reads as TGTGCCAGCAGCGAAACCCGGGTGGGTGAGCAGTTCTTC. Its translation: CASSETRVGEQFF. The full variable domain, its missing parts supplied by reference TRBV7-2 and TRBJ2-1, is GAGVSQSPSNKVTEKGKDVELRCDPISGHTALYWYRQSLGQGLEFLIYFQGNSAPDKSGLPSDRFSAERTGGSVSTLTIQRTQQEDSAVYLCASSETRVGEQFFGPGTRLTVL.